These 23 T cell receptor beta chains were all obtained from the same sample, sequenced in a study of shared clonotypes between healthy human individuals. Naive CD8 cells lacked CD45RO and underwent positive selection for CCR7, leaving out terminally differentiated effector memory CD45RA+ cells. The table came from immunoSEQ multiplex PCR; TCRdb's copy has only in-frame clones and leaves some out. The table shows about 590,000 clones, with nearly 97% occurring only once. The sample comprised naive CD8+ T cells sorted from blood. All receptors come from a woman aged 25 to 39 in good health.

Points on this clone: This sample includes further DNA sequences coding for the same CDR3. This chain connects TRBV2 to TRBJ2-7, with a weak D call TRBD2 (5 bases). The germline V gene encodes CDR1 SNHLY and CDR2 FYNNEI. The CDR3 totals 13 residues. V lost 6 bases and J lost 0, with 9 bases in between. DNA of the CDR3: TGTGCCAGCAGCGAGGGATACTCCTACGAGCAGTACTTC. Translated, it gives CASSEGYSYEQYF.

This chain joins TRBV30 and TRBJ2-2; maybe TRBD1 (6 bases). V dropped 7 bases and J dropped 9 bases, with 27 bases sitting between them. The CDR3 is made up of 16 amino acids. Germline values: CDR1 GTSNPN, CDR2 SVGIG (reference sequence). CDR3 bases: TGTGCCTTCCAATGGGTAGGGACACGCAAGGGGAGGGAGCTGTTTTTT. This codes for CAFQWVGTRKGRELFF. Full variable domain (outside the CDR3, taken from reference TRBV30 and TRBJ2-2): SQTIHQWPATLVQPVGSPLSLECTVEGTSNPNLYWYRQAAGRGLQLLFYSVGIGQISSEVPQNLSASRPQDRQFILSSKKLLLSDSGFYLCAFQWVGTRKGRELFFGEGSRLTVL.

The chain recombines TRBV5-4 with TRBJ1-2; D is perhaps TRBD1 (6 bases). The germline CDR1 and CDR2 sequences are SGHNT and YYREEE (reference sequence). The CDR3 extends over 15 amino acids. Trimming took 2 bases from V and 3 from J, leaving 14 bases between them. As DNA, the CDR3 is TGTGCCAGCAGCTTATCGGGGGCGTCAGACTATGGCTACACCTTC. Amino acid sequence: CASSLSGASDYGYTF. Full variable domain (outside the CDR3, taken from reference TRBV5-4 and TRBJ1-2): ETGVTQSPTHLIKTRGQQVTLRCSSQSGHNTVSWYQQALGQGPQFIFQYYREEENGRGNFPPRFSGLQFPNYSSELNVNALELDDSALYLCASSLSGASDYGYTFGSGTRLTVV.

CDR3 in amino acids: CASRPSALGAYEQYF. The CDR3 nucleotides are TGTGCCAGCAGACCCTCGGCCCTGGGGGCCTACGAGCAGTACTTC. The V call is TRBV27, the J call TRBJ2-7; either TRBD1 or TRBD2 may fit D (5 bases each). This CDR3 has 15 residues. V shed 6 bases and J shed 2 bases, with 17 bases lying between them. CDR1 is MNHEY and CDR2 is SMNVEV in the germline V gene (reference sequence).

The CDR3 region is CASRSANYGYTF. The CDR3 DNA reads TGTGCCAGCAGGTCGGCAAACTATGGCTACACCTTC. The chain employs TRBV27 and TRBJ1-2, with no clear D. V lost 6 bases, J lost 2 bases, and 7 bases lay in between. This CDR3 is 12 amino acids long. The V gene's germline CDR1 is MNHEY and CDR2 SMNVEV (reference sequence).

In DNA, the CDR3 is TGTGCCAGTAAATCCGGGCCTCTACGTTGGGACACTGAAGCTTTCTTT. This codes for CASKSGPLRWDTEAFF. The chain couples TRBV19 to TRBJ1-1; unclear D gene. The V gene lost 7 bases and the J gene lost 3 bases, with 21 bases spanning the gap. The CDR3 is made up of 16 amino acids. Germline-derived CDR1 and CDR2 are LNHDA and SQIVND (reference sequence).

The chain has TRBV5-1 and TRBJ2-1, with 7 bases that match TRBD2. With 4 bases clipped from V and 2 bases from J, the junction kept 6 bases outside the gene matches. Germline loops: CDR1 SGHRS, CDR2 YFSETQ. This CDR3 comprises 15 residues. The CDR3 coding sequence is TGCGCCAGCAGCCCCCTAGCGGACCCCTACAATGAGCAGTTCTTC. Amino acid sequence: CASSPLADPYNEQFF.

Turning to this clone: At the DNA level, this CDR3 is encoded by other sequences in the same sample as well. The chain has TRBV5-6 and TRBJ1-1, with TRBD1 matching over 10 bases. Looked up from germline, CDR1 is SGHDT and CDR2 is YYEEEE. V lost 3 bases to trimming and J lost 4 bases; unmatched junction nucleotides: 0. The CDR3 spans 13 residues. The CDR3 DNA reads as TGTGCCAGCAGCTGGGACAGGGGCACTGAAGCTTTCTTT. It codes for CASSWDRGTEAFF.

The genes are TRBV29-1 and TRBJ2-1; 11 bases map to TRBD2. The CDR3 has 16 residues. CDR1 and CDR2 (germline): SQVTM, ANQGSEA. Losses at the gene ends were 0 bases for V and 7 bases for J; bases not matched to a gene: 8. Here the CDR3 reads CSVEEGQGLAANEQFF. In nucleotides, the CDR3 is TGCAGCGTTGAAGAGGGACAGGGACTAGCGGCTAATGAGCAGTTCTTC.

The rearrangement links TRBV7-6 to TRBJ2-7; D is possibly TRBD1 (5 bases). The V and J ends lost 2 bases and 2 bases respectively, with 10 bases between them. The length of the CDR3 is 14 residues. Germline V CDR1 and CDR2: SGHVS, FNYEAQ. The CDR3 is CASSLRQKPYEQYF. CDR3 DNA sequence: TGTGCCAGCAGCTTAAGACAGAAACCCTACGAGCAGTACTTC.

This chain connects TRBV27 to TRBJ1-5; D gene ambiguous. The CDR3 runs 14 residues. CDR1 is MNHEY and CDR2 is SMNVEV in the germline V gene (reference sequence). Trimming shortened V by 2 bases and J by 1 base, and 6 bases separated the two germline ends. The CDR3 nucleotides read TGTGCCAGCAGTTTAGGGCGGAGCAATCAGCCCCAGCATTTT. This gives the protein CASSLGRSNQPQHF.

This clone turned up a few times. The chain couples TRBV30 to TRBJ2-3; 7 bases agree with TRBD2. CDR3 length: 14 amino acids. J gave up 3 bases and V 1 base, and 4 bases lay outside the gene matches. The germline V gene has CDR1 GTSNPN and CDR2 SVGIG (reference sequence). The CDR3 region has the DNA TGTGCCTGGAGTGGCGGTAGCGGGACAGATACGCAGTATTTT. Residues: CAWSGGSGTDTQYF.

The J gene is TRBJ2-7, the V gene TRBV25-1, with TRBD1 identical over 8 bases. The germline V gene encodes CDR1 MGHDK and CDR2 SYGVNS. This CDR3 region has 15 residues. V lost 6 bases and J lost 0; bases outside the gene matches: 7. CDR3 DNA: TGTGCCAGCAGCTATACCGGGACAGGCTCCTACGAGCAGTACTTC. This gives the protein CASSYTGTGSYEQYF.

This clone was counted once. The V and J genes are TRBV6-6 and TRBJ1-2; 8 nucleotides align to TRBD1. Trimming cost V 0 bases and J 4 bases; bases outside gene matches: 1. CDR3 length: 14 residues. Germline lookup yields CDR1 MNHNY and CDR2 SVGAGI (reference sequence). The CDR3 nucleotides are TGTGCCAGCAGTTACTCTGGACAGGGCTATGGCTACACCTTC. Its protein is CASSYSGQGYGYTF.

The V gene is TRBV28, the J gene TRBJ2-7; the D gene is possibly TRBD2 (5 bases). Trimming pared 6 bases from V and 2 bases from J, leaving 20 bases between. The germline gives CDR1 MDHEN, CDR2 SYDVKM. The CDR3 has 16 amino acids. The CDR3 DNA reads TGTGCCAGCAGCCCGGGGTCGGGGTTGGGTCCCTACGAGCAGTACTTC. The encoded protein is CASSPGSGLGPYEQYF.

The J gene is TRBJ2-7, the V gene TRBV27, with 7 bases lining up with TRBD2. The CDR3 consists of 14 residues. Germline V gene data show CDR1 as MNHEY and CDR2 as SMNVEV (reference sequence). V lost 8 bases to trimming and J lost 2 bases; unmatched junction nucleotides: 9. CDR3 sequence (DNA): TGTGCCAGCGGGGGGGTTCGGGGAGCCTACGAGCAGTACTTC. It specifies CASGGVRGAYEQYF.

This chain links TRBV27 with TRBJ1-2; TRBD1 might be the D (6 bases). Germline V gene sequence: CDR1 MNHEY, CDR2 SMNVEV (reference sequence). CDR3 length equals 14 residues. V lost 4 bases, J lost 2 bases, and 11 bases lay in between. In DNA, the CDR3 is TGTGCCAGCAGTTGGGGGCGGGGAAACTATGGCTACACCTTC. Protein: CASSWGRGNYGYTF.

This CDR3 is CSVEGEGADIYGYTF. DNA of the CDR3: TGCAGCGTTGAAGGGGAGGGGGCAGACATTTATGGCTACACCTTC. The chain links TRBV29-1 to TRBJ1-2; 7 bases line up with TRBD1. V lost 1 base, J lost 5 bases, and 10 bases stayed unmatched. CDR1 is SQVTM and CDR2 is ANQGSEA in the germline V gene. CDR3 size: 15 residues.

The rearrangement uses TRBV19 and TRBJ2-1, with D perhaps TRBD1 (7 bases). V lost 6 bases, J lost 5 bases, and 20 bases lay in between. Germline-derived CDR1 and CDR2 are LNHDA and SQIVND (reference sequence). There are 16 residues in the CDR3. CDR3 DNA: TGTGCCAGTAGCTACCGGCAGGGGGGTAGTCACAATGAGCAGTTCTTC. Encoded protein: CASSYRQGGSHNEQFF.

This rearrangement joins TRBV5-1 to TRBJ2-7; possibly TRBD1 or TRBD2 for D (6 bases each). The CDR3 is 15 amino acids. V lost 4 bases, J lost 3 bases, and 17 bases lay in between. Germline lookup yields CDR1 SGHRS and CDR2 YFSETQ. CDR3 nucleotides: TGCGCCAGCAGCAGGCCGGGGGCGGGTTACTACGAGCAGTACTTC. It encodes CASSRPGAGYYEQYF.

This chain links TRBV7-9 with TRBJ2-6; the D gene is possibly TRBD1 (5 bases). The CDR3 has 15 amino acids. The germline CDR1 and CDR2 sequences are SEHNR and FQNEAQ (reference sequence). The germline V and J ends were trimmed by 5 bases and 2 bases, with 10 bases remaining between them. CDR3 amino acids: CASSLAGPGANVLTF. The CDR3 region has the DNA TGTGCCAGCAGCCTTGCAGGGCCTGGGGCCAACGTCCTGACTTTC.

This rearrangement joins TRBV27 to TRBJ2-7, with a possible D match to TRBD1 (5 bases). V was shortened by 4 bases and J by 5 bases, with 15 bases between the two germline ends. Germline V CDR1 and CDR2: MNHEY, SMNVEV (reference sequence). The CDR3 contains 14 residues. CDR3 nucleotides: TGTGCCAGCAGTTGGGGCAGGGCGGTCCACGAGCAGTACTTC. Translating gives CASSWGRAVHEQYF.

The chain joins TRBV2 to TRBJ1-1, with D uncertain. Germline CDR1 is SNHLY and CDR2 is FYNNEI. The CDR3 consists of 13 residues. Trimming stripped 5 bases from V and 5 bases from J, with 12 bases between. The CDR3 loop is CASSRVGETEAFF. CDR3 coding DNA: TGTGCCAGCAGTCGGGTTGGAGAGACTGAAGCTTTCTTT.